These 17 T cell receptor beta chains were all obtained from the same sample, sequenced in a study of identical twins. TCRdb called the 5' RACE reads again in MiXCR, with one record for every CDR3 protein. The sample lists 200,000 to 250,000 distinct CDR3 sequences; around 6.8% were seen once. These same data were also listed under a study on yellow fever vaccine responses in identical twins.

The sample taken for sequencing was memory (CD45RO+) T cells sorted from blood. The receptors here all came from a woman aged 18-29 years in good health.

This clonotype came up many times. V is TRBV27 and J is TRBJ2-7, with a tentative D call TRBD2 (5 bases). This CDR3 has 17 residues. Trimming shortened V by 0 bases and J by 3 bases, and 18 bases separated the two germline ends. Germline values: CDR1 MNHEY, CDR2 SMNVEV (reference sequence). The CDR3 is CASSLSGARARVYEQYF. In DNA form, the CDR3 reads TGTGCCAGCAGTTTATCGGGAGCAAGAGCCCGAGTCTACGAGCAGTACTTC.

This clonotype was recorded many times. The V gene is TRBV7-2, the J gene TRBJ1-1, with 8 bases that match TRBD1. This CDR3 is 13 amino acids long. CDR1 is SGHTA and CDR2 is FQGNSA in the germline V gene. V dropped 2 bases and J dropped 4; count of bases not matched to a gene: 0. The DNA for the CDR3 is TGTGCCAGCAGCTTAACAGGGGGCACTGAAGCTTTCTTT. Residues: CASSLTGGTEAFF.

V is TRBV12-3 or TRBV12-4 and J is TRBJ2-3; D is unclear. V lost 1 base to trimming and J lost 11 bases, with 10 bases between them. The CDR3 extends over 12 amino acids. This chain's CDR3 is CASSLDGTRQYF. The CDR3 bases are TGTGCCAGCAGTTTAGATGGAACGAGGCAGTATTTT.

The chain links TRBV28 to TRBJ1-3; D uncertain. CDR1 and CDR2 from the germline V gene are MDHEN and SYDVKM. The CDR3 consists of 15 residues. V gave up 5 bases and J gave up 0 bases, with 11 bases separating them. The CDR3 region has the DNA TGTGCCAGCAGTAACCCGACAAACTCTGGAAACACCATATATTTT. Its protein is CASSNPTNSGNTIYF.

The rearrangement uses TRBV5-1 and TRBJ2-1; possible D gene TRBD2, 7 bases. Trimming shortened V by 0 bases and J by 6 bases, and 10 bases separated the two germline ends. Germline CDR1 is SGHRS and CDR2 is YFSETQ. This CDR3 has 14 amino acids. The CDR3 nucleotides read TGCGCCAGCAGCTTGGGGGGGGGGCTCAATGAGCAGTTCTTC. Residues: CASSLGGGLNEQFF.

This clonotype showed up just a few times. J is TRBJ1-2 and V is TRBV9, with 12 bases matching TRBD1. The J segment lost 4 bases and the V segment lost 3 bases, leaving 10 bases of the junction unmatched. The CDR3 runs to 17 residues. CDR1 and CDR2 (germline): SGDLS, YYNGEE. CDR3 protein: CASSARGTGGAGYGYTF. CDR3 DNA: TGTGCCAGCAGCGCCCGTGGGACAGGGGGCGCTGGCTATGGCTACACCTTC.

This clonotype has just a few counts. The rearrangement uses TRBV5-1 and TRBJ1-1; D unclear. The V gene lost 1 base and the J gene lost 2 bases, with 9 bases spanning the gap. Germline V gives CDR1 SGHRS, CDR2 YFSETQ. The CDR3 spans 14 residues. CDR3 sequence reads: CASSLYGGNTEAFF. The CDR3 DNA sequence: TGCGCCAGCAGCTTGTACGGAGGAAACACTGAAGCTTTCTTT.

This clonotype was detected many times. The rearrangement joins TRBV3-1 to TRBJ2-3; no clear D gene. This CDR3 contains 12 residues. The germline gives CDR1 LGHDT, CDR2 YNNKEL (reference sequence). Trimming took off 3 bases at V and 0 bases at J, with 1 base between the two ends. The CDR3 DNA reads TGTGCCAGCAGCCAGAGCACAGATACGCAGTATTTT. Protein sequence: CASSQSTDTQYF.

Only a few counts were recorded for this clonotype. CDR3 DNA sequence: TGTGCCAGCAGTTTAGCCAGGGGCAAAGAGACCCAGTACTTC. Its translation: CASSLARGKETQYF. V gene TRBV12-3 or TRBV12-4 combines with J gene TRBJ2-5, with D possibly TRBD1 on 6 matching bases. V was cut by 0 bases and J by 3 bases, with 8 bases left in between. The CDR3 has 14 amino acids.

This clonotype was picked up many times. This chain joins TRBV7-9 and TRBJ2-3; no firm D call. This CDR3 region has 14 residues. CDR1 and CDR2 (germline): SEHNR, FQNEAQ (reference sequence). V dropped 1 base and J dropped 4 bases, with 9 bases sitting between them. In nucleotides, the CDR3 is TGTGCCAGCAGCTTAGGACGAGCCGCAGATACGCAGTATTTT. This sequence encodes CASSLGRAADTQYF. Filled out from reference TRBV7-9 and TRBJ2-3, the complete variable domain reads DTGVSQNPRHKITKRGQNVTFRCDPISEHNRLYWYRQTLGQGPEFLTYFQNEAQLEKSRLLSDRFSAERPKGSFSTLEIQRTEQGDSAMYLCASSLGRAADTQYFGPGTRLTVL.

The rearrangement uses TRBV5-1 and TRBJ1-4; TRBD1 matches at 7 bases. Trimming cost V 5 bases and J 5 bases; bases outside gene matches: 9. The CDR3 contains 15 residues. Germline CDR1 reads SGHRS; CDR2 reads YFSETQ. The CDR3 DNA reads TGCGCCAGCAGTAAACAGGGGAGAGAGAATGAAAAACTGTTTTTT. As protein: CASSKQGRENEKLFF. Supplemented by reference TRBV5-1 and TRBJ1-4, the full variable domain reads KAGVTQTPRYLIKTRGQQVTLSCSPISGHRSVSWYQQTPGQGLQFLFEYFSETQRNKGNFPGRFSGRQFSNSRSEMNVSTLELGDSALYLCASSKQGRENEKLFFGSGTQLSVL.

This clonotype was found many times. CDR3 region: CASSLDRGITEAFF. CDR3 DNA: TGCGCCAGCAGCTTGGACAGGGGTATCACTGAAGCTTTCTTT. This chain links TRBV5-1 with TRBJ1-1; 7 bases map to TRBD1. The V gene's germline CDR1 is SGHRS and CDR2 YFSETQ. This CDR3 has 14 residues. V was pared by 0 bases and J by 4 bases, with 3 bases of the junction left unmatched.

There are a few counts of this clonotype. V usage is TRBV20-1 and J usage is TRBJ2-5; the D call may be TRBD1 or TRBD2 (5 bases each). This CDR3 region has 15 residues. Deletions cut 5 bases from V and 5 bases from J, with 21 bases between. Per the germline V gene, CDR1 is DFQATT and CDR2 is SNEGSKA (reference sequence). The CDR3 DNA sequence: TGCAGTGCTTTCGGGGTGGTAACAGGTCTGGAGACCCAGTACTTC. Translating gives CSAFGVVTGLETQYF.

This clonotype was recorded a few times. The rearrangement joins TRBV6-1 to TRBJ2-1, with no clear D. The length of the CDR3 is 12 residues. V was clipped by 3 bases and J by 8 bases, with 8 bases between them. Germline loops: CDR1 MNHNS, CDR2 SASEGT. The CDR3: CASSDLTDEQFF. The CDR3 DNA is TGTGCCAGCAGTGACCTGACGGATGAGCAGTTCTTC.

This clonotype appeared a few times. The gene calls are TRBV6-2 or TRBV6-3 and TRBJ2-1; D not resolved. This CDR3 contains 12 residues. V was cut by 9 bases and J by 4 bases, with 10 bases left in between. CDR1 and CDR2 from the germline V gene are MNHEY and SVGEGT. The CDR3 DNA sequence: TGTGCCAGTGTCTCTTCATACAATGAGCAGTTCTTC. Translated: CASVSSYNEQFF.

There are many counts of this clonotype. V usage is TRBV29-1 and J usage is TRBJ1-1, with a weak D call TRBD1 (5 bases). The V gene's germline CDR1 is SQVTM and CDR2 ANQGSEA. This CDR3 spans 12 amino acids. The V end lost 4 bases, the J end lost 4 bases, and 10 bases lay between the germline ends. The CDR3 nucleotides read TGCAGCGTTGGAGGGGCCGGCACTGAAGCTTTCTTT. It translates to CSVGGAGTEAFF.

This chain joins TRBV7-2 and TRBJ2-3; 12 bases agree with TRBD2. The CDR3 extends over 16 amino acids. Germline loops: CDR1 SGHTA, CDR2 FQGNSA. J lost 3 bases, V lost 1 base, and 2 bases had no gene match. The CDR3 DNA sequence: TGTGCCAGCAGCTTAGGGACTAGCGGGGCAACAGATACGCAGTATTTT. This codes for CASSLGTSGATDTQYF.